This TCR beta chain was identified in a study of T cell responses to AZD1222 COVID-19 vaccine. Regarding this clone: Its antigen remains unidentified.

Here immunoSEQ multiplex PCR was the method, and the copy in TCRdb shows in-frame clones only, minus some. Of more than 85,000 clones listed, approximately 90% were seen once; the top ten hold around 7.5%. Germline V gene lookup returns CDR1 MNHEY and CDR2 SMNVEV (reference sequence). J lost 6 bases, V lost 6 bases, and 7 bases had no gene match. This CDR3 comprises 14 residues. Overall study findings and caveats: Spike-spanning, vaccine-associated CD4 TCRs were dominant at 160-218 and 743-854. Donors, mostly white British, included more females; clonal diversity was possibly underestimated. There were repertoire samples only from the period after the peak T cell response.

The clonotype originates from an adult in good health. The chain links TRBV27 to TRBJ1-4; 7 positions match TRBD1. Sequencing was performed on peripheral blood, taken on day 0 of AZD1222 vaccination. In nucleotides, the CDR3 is TGTGCCAGCAGACCGGGACAGTTTGATGAAAAACTGTTTTTT. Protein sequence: CASRPGQFDEKLFF.